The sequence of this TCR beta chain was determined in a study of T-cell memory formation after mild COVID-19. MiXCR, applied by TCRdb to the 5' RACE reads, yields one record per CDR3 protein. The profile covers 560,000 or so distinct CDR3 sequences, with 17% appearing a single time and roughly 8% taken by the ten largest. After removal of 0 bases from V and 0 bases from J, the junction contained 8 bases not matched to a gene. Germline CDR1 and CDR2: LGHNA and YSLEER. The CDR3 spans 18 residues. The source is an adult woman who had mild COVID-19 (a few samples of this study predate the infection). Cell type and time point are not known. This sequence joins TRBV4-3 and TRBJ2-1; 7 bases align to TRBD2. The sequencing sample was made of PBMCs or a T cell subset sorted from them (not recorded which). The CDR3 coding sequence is TGCGCCAGCAGCCAAGAAATAACCGGCGGGAGCTCCTACAATGAGCAGTTCTTC. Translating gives CASSQEITGGSSYNEQFF.